The present TCR beta chain was sequenced within a study of T cell repertoires in cytomegalovirus infection. For the study at large: The authors used CMV epitopes that were HLA-C-restricted (recently identified) and HLA-B-restricted (well studied). Whole-study results and caveats: There were HLA-C-restricted CMV-specific TCR beta clonotypes dominating the ex vivo response. Identification of carriers of CMV plus the relevant HLA was performed using cumulative public TCR beta family frequency.

Only a few counts were recorded for this clonotype. The target antigen is unknown. The CDR3 has 17 amino acids. V lost 2 bases and J lost 5; bases outside the gene matches: 13. Germline values: CDR1 SEHNR, CDR2 FQNEAQ (reference sequence). TCRdb independently ran MiXCR on the reads; one entry per CDR3 protein. The profile covers approximately 990,000 distinct CDR3 sequences, with about a third appearing a single time and more than 12% taken by the ten largest. Sample: cultured CD8+ T cells from PBMCs, taken from culture after CMV antigen stimulation. The clonotype was recovered from a human donor in good health (CMV status not recorded). Some clones in this sample may be carry-over from other donors' samples. The gene calls are TRBV7-9 and TRBJ2-3; TRBD2 matches 7 bases. The CDR3: CASSLIRELEREDTQYF. In nucleotides, the CDR3 is TGTGCCAGCAGCTTAATTAGGGAGTTGGAGCGGGAAGATACGCAGTATTTT.